These 24 T cell receptor beta chains share one sample of origin, sequenced in a study of T-cell memory formation after mild COVID-19 (dated by TCRdb to the early 2020s). Library construction relied on 5' RACE. The data were produced on an Illumina NovaSeq 6000. Using fastp trimming at Q25 and MiXCR clonotype assembly, TCRdb reanalyzed the public sequencing data and kept in-frame beta chains. A single entry per CDR3 protein holds the most common genes and DNA from its merged rows. Here the sample has about 270,000 distinct CDR3 sequences; 16% occur a single time. The biggest ten clones account for roughly 25% of the sample. The sample comprised PBMCs or a T cell subset sorted from them (not recorded which). These receptor sequences come from a man between 18 and 35 years old who had mild COVID-19 (a few samples of this study predate the infection). The sample titles of this study are shuffled in the database, so cell type and time point are left out; the donor was told from shared clones.

The V and J genes are TRBV6-2 or TRBV6-3 and TRBJ1-1; the match to TRBD1 covers 8 bases. The J segment lost 8 bases and the V segment lost 8 bases, leaving 4 bases of the junction unmatched. Germline V lookup: CDR1 MNHEY, CDR2 SVGEGT. The CDR3 has 11 amino acids. CDR3 loop: CASERQGEAFF. The DNA of the CDR3 is TGTGCCAGCGAAAGACAGGGGGAAGCTTTCTTT.

The chain couples TRBV2 to TRBJ2-7, with TRBD1 matching over 9 bases. The V and J ends lost 5 bases and 2 bases, in that order; junction bases with no gene match: 4. The CDR3 has 14 residues. The germline V gene encodes CDR1 SNHLY and CDR2 FYNNEI. This CDR3 is CASSKDRGAYEQYF. DNA of the CDR3: TGTGCCAGCAGTAAGGACAGGGGAGCCTACGAGCAGTACTTC.

The V and J genes are TRBV15 and TRBJ2-1; D gene unclear. Germline loops: CDR1 LNHNV, CDR2 YYDKDF (reference sequence). The CDR3 loop spans 14 amino acids. V dropped 3 bases and J dropped 3 bases, with 9 bases sitting between them. The CDR3 protein is CATSRAFLYNEQFF. CDR3 nucleotides: TGTGCCACCAGCAGGGCCTTCCTCTACAATGAGCAGTTCTTC.

The chain links TRBV20-1 to TRBJ2-5; D not certain. Trimming removed 6 bases at V and 7 bases at J, with 21 bases between. CDR3 length: 14 amino acids. Germline-derived CDR1 and CDR2 are DFQATT and SNEGSKA (reference sequence). The CDR3, as DNA: TGCAGTGCCATTAGAATCGGCTCAGTAGGGACCCAGTACTTC. Translation gives CSAIRIGSVGTQYF.

The V call is TRBV4-3, the J call TRBJ2-4, with D possibly TRBD2 on 6 matching bases. Looked up from germline, CDR1 is LGHNA and CDR2 is YSLEER. This CDR3 is built from 13 residues. The V end was cut by 0 bases, the J end by 10 bases, with 10 bases between. The chain's CDR3 is CASSQDAGRIQYF. CDR3 DNA: TGCGCCAGCAGCCAAGATGCCGGGAGAATTCAGTACTTC.

At least ten counts were recorded for this clonotype. This rearrangement joins TRBV6-5 to TRBJ2-5; no firm D call. The germline CDR1 and CDR2 sequences are MNHEY and SVGAGI. V lost 4 bases to trimming and J lost 5 bases, with 17 bases between them. The length of the CDR3 is 15 residues. CDR3 in DNA: TGTGCCAGCAGTTCCCAATGGTCTTCGGCGGAGACCCAGTACTTC. Amino acid sequence: CASSSQWSSAETQYF.

This clonotype was observed a handful of times. CDR3 region: CASSPIGGARDTQYF. CDR3 in DNA: TGTGCCAGCAGTCCCATCGGGGGCGCGAGAGATACGCAGTATTTT. The chain couples TRBV6-5 to TRBJ2-3; D is possibly TRBD1 or TRBD2 (6 bases each). CDR1 is MNHEY and CDR2 is SVGAGI in the germline V gene. V was pared by 5 bases and J by 5 bases, with 17 bases between. The CDR3 spans 15 residues.

The chain uses TRBV5-1 and TRBJ2-3, with D tentatively TRBD1 (6 bases). In germline, CDR1 is SGHRS, CDR2 YFSETQ. The CDR3 is 15 amino acids. Trimming stripped 0 bases from V and 4 bases from J, with 12 bases between. CDR3 DNA sequence: TGCGCCAGCAGCTTGGAGGGGGTGGTCCCAGATACGCAGTATTTT. Its translation: CASSLEGVVPDTQYF.

This clonotype is a singleton in its sample. The chain links TRBV12-3 or TRBV12-4 to TRBJ1-2; D unresolved. Trimming pared 7 bases from V and 8 bases from J, leaving 17 bases between. The CDR3 is 13 residues long. For the CDR3, the DNA is TGTGCCAGCAACAGCCCGGGATTCGGCGGCTACACCTTC. This codes for CASNSPGFGGYTF.

The chain is built from TRBV28 and TRBJ2-4; TRBD1 matches at 9 bases. CDR3 size: 17 residues. V lost 0 bases to trimming and J lost 3 bases; unmatched junction nucleotides: 6. From germline, CDR1 is MDHEN and CDR2 SYDVKM. The CDR3: CASSLWSRTGVKNIQYF. The CDR3 DNA reads as TGTGCCAGCAGTTTATGGTCCCGGACAGGGGTCAAAAACATTCAGTACTTC.

V is TRBV7-6 and J is TRBJ2-7, with unresolved D. V gave up 0 bases and J gave up 4 bases, with 7 bases separating them. The germline gives CDR1 SGHVS, CDR2 FNYEAQ. This CDR3 region has 13 residues. CDR3 DNA sequence: TGTGCCAGCAGCTTAGCGCGCGGTTACGAGCAGTACGTC. It codes for CASSLARGYEQYV.

This clonotype was seen more than once but under ten times. The CDR3 region is CASSPDLDFTQETQYF. CDR3 in DNA: TGTGCCAGCAGTCCCGACTTGGATTTCACCCAGGAGACCCAGTACTTC. V and J are TRBV7-3 and TRBJ2-5; D uncertain. The ends were cut back, 6 bases at V and 5 bases at J, with 22 bases in the middle. The CDR3 contains 16 residues. The germline V gene has CDR1 SGHTA and CDR2 FQGTGA.

The rearrangement links TRBV5-1 to TRBJ1-1; D remains unclear. V lost 4 bases and J 1 base, leaving 8 bases between the germline ends. The germline CDR1 and CDR2 sequences are SGHRS and YFSETQ. The CDR3 is 13 amino acids. The CDR3, as DNA: TGCGCCAGCAGCGCGGGGTCGAACACTGAAGCTTTCTTT. This codes for CASSAGSNTEAFF. Looking up the rest from reference TRBV5-1 and TRBJ1-1 gives the full variable domain: KAGVTQTPRYLIKTRGQQVTLSCSPISGHRSVSWYQQTPGQGLQFLFEYFSETQRNKGNFPGRFSGRQFSNSRSEMNVSTLELGDSALYLCASSAGSNTEAFFGQGTRLTVV.

Only a few counts were recorded for this clonotype. This rearrangement joins TRBV6-2 or TRBV6-3 to TRBJ2-7; D ambiguous. This CDR3 has 11 amino acids. V dropped 10 bases and J dropped 6 bases, with 13 bases sitting between them. Per the germline V gene, CDR1 is MNHEY and CDR2 is SVGEGT. The DNA of the CDR3 is TGTGCCATCGGACCTTGGGGCGAGCAGTACGTC. Protein sequence: CAIGPWGEQYV.

This clonotype was found a few times. V gene TRBV3-1 combines with J gene TRBJ1-4; perhaps TRBD1 as D (5 bases). The CDR3 loop spans 15 amino acids. The V and J ends lost 6 bases and 8 bases respectively, with 19 bases between them. The germline CDR1 and CDR2 sequences are LGHDT and YNNKEL (reference sequence). For the CDR3, the DNA is TGTGCCAGCAGGCGAAGACAGACAGTCGCCGAAAAACTGTTTTTT. Translating it yields CASRRRQTVAEKLFF. Full variable domain (remainder filled in from reference TRBV3-1 and TRBJ1-4): DTAVSQTPKYLVTQMGNDKSIKCEQNLGHDTMYWYKQDSKKFLKIMFSYNNKELIINETVPNRFSPKSPDKAHLNLHINSLELGDSAVYFCASRRRQTVAEKLFFGSGTQLSVL.

The chain combines TRBV7-2 with TRBJ1-5; tentative D call: TRBD1 (5 bases). With 3 bases removed from V and 2 bases from J, the gap between germline ends came to 14 bases. The V gene's germline CDR1 is SGHTA and CDR2 FQGNSA. CDR3 length: 16 residues. Here the CDR3 DNA reads TGTGCCAGCAGCTTCGGTACTCAGGGTGGCAATCAGCCCCAGCATTTT. Translated: CASSFGTQGGNQPQHF.

This clonotype was seen a few times. The chain recombines TRBV24-1 with TRBJ2-3, with 8 positions matching TRBD2. Per germline, CDR1 KGHDR and CDR2 SFDVKD. CDR3 length equals 16 residues. V trimming: 2 bases; J trimming: 3 bases; junction bases outside the gene matches: 6. CDR3 loop: CATSDYYGGATDTQYF. The CDR3 DNA reads TGTGCCACCAGTGATTACTACGGGGGGGCAACAGATACGCAGTATTTT.

The sample holds many counts of this clonotype. The chain couples TRBV7-8 to TRBJ1-1; TRBD1 agrees at 10 bases. This CDR3 spans 16 amino acids. The V and J ends lost 2 bases and 4 bases, in that order; junction bases with no gene match: 7. Germline loops: CDR1 SGHVS, CDR2 FQNEAQ. CDR3 sequence reads: CASSLKRDRGRTEAFF. The CDR3 bases are TGTGCCAGCAGCTTAAAGAGGGACAGGGGACGCACTGAAGCTTTCTTT.

This clonotype was detected a few times. CDR3 DNA sequence: TGTGCCAGCAGTACAGGGTACGAAGATACGCAGTATTTT. Translating gives CASSTGYEDTQYF. This chain links TRBV7-3 with TRBJ2-3; maybe TRBD1 (6 bases). V shed 6 bases and J shed 5 bases, with 12 bases lying between them. Looked up from germline, CDR1 is SGHTA and CDR2 is FQGTGA. This CDR3 spans 13 amino acids.

V is TRBV4-3 and J is TRBJ1-5; 7 bases align to TRBD1. Germline lookup yields CDR1 LGHNA and CDR2 YSLEER. The CDR3 consists of 16 residues. J gave up 6 bases and V 0 bases, and 8 bases lay outside the gene matches. The CDR3 nucleotides read TGCGCCAGCAGCCAAGAGGTTTACAGGGGCGGTCAGCCCCAGCATTTT. Amino acids: CASSQEVYRGGQPQHF.

This chain connects TRBV7-2 to TRBJ2-1; 10 bases match TRBD2. The CDR3 extends over 15 amino acids. The germline V gene encodes CDR1 SGHTA and CDR2 FQGNSA. V lost 0 bases to trimming and J lost 8 bases; unmatched junction nucleotides: 4. This CDR3 reads CASSLALAGVHEQFF. CDR3 sequence (DNA): TGTGCCAGCAGCTTAGCTCTAGCGGGGGTCCATGAGCAGTTCTTC.

V and J are TRBV9 and TRBJ1-4, with TRBD1 as a possible D gene (5 bases). The germline gives CDR1 SGDLS, CDR2 YYNGEE. The CDR3 totals 13 residues. V lost 6 bases and J 7 bases, leaving 13 bases between the germline ends. The CDR3 nucleotides are TGTGCCAGCAATTCGGGGGGTGGTGAAAAACTGTTTTTT. It translates to CASNSGGGEKLFF.

This clonotype has just a few counts. In DNA form, the CDR3 reads TGCGCCAGCAGCCCAGGCCTTATTCGATGGGAGCAGTACTTC. This gives the protein CASSPGLIRWEQYF. This chain links TRBV5-1 with TRBJ2-7; D is ambiguous. The CDR3 length is 14 residues. The germline V gene encodes CDR1 SGHRS and CDR2 YFSETQ. Trimming left V 4 bases short and J 7 bases short, with 18 bases between.

The rearrangement uses TRBV5-1 and TRBJ1-2; the D gene is possibly TRBD1 (5 bases). V shed 4 bases and J shed 4 bases, with 17 bases lying between them. CDR3 size: 15 residues. Germline CDR1 and CDR2: SGHRS and YFSETQ. CDR3 nucleotide sequence: TGCGCCAGCAGCACGGGGGACGCCCCTAGCTATGGCTACACCTTC. Protein sequence: CASSTGDAPSYGYTF.